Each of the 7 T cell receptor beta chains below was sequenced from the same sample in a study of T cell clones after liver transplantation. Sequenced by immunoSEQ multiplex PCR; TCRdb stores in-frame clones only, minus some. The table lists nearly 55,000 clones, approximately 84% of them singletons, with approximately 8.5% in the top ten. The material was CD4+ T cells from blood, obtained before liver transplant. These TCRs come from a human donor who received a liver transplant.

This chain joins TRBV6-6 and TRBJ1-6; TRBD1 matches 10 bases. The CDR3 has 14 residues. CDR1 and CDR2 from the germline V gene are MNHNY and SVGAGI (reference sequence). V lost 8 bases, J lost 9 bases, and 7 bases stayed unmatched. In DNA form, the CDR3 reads TGTGCCAGCGGGGGGGACAGGGGTTTTTCACCCCTCCACTTT. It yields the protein CASGGDRGFSPLHF.

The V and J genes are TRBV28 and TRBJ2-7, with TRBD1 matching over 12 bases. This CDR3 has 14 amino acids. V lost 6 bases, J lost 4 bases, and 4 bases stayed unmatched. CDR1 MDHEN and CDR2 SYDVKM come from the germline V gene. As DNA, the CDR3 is TGTGCCAGCAGACAGGGACAGGGGGCGTACGAGCAGTACTTC. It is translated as CASRQGQGAYEQYF.

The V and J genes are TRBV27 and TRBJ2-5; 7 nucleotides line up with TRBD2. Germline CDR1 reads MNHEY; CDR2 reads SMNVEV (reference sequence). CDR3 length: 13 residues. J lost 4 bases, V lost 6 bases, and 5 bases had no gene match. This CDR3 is CASSGGNSETQYF. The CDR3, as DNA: TGTGCCAGCAGCGGGGGGAACTCAGAGACCCAGTACTTC.

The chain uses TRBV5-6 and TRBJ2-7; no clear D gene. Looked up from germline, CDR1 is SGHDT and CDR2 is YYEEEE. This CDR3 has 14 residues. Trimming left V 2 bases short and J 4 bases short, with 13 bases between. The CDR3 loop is CASSFGKGYYEQYF. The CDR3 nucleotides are TGTGCCAGCAGCTTTGGGAAAGGGTATTACGAGCAGTACTTC. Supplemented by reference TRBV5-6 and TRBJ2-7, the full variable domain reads DAGVTQSPTHLIKTRGQQVTLRCSPKSGHDTVSWYQQALGQGPQFIFQYYEEEERQRGNFPDRFSGHQFPNYSSELNVNALLLGDSALYLCASSFGKGYYEQYFGPGTRLTVT.

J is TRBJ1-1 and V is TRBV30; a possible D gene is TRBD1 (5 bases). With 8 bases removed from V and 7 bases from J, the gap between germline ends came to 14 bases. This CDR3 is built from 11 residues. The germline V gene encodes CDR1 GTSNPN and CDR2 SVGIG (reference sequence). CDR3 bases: TGTGCCGGAAGACTAGGGGATGAAGCTTTCTTT. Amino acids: CAGRLGDEAFF.

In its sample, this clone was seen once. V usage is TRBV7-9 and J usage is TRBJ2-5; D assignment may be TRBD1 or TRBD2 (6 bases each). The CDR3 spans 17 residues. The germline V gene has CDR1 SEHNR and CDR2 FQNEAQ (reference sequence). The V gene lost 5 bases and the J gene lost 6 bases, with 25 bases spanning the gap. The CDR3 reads CASSRTSGGASIQTQYF. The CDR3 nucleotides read TGTGCCAGCAGCAGAACATCCGGGGGCGCATCTATCCAGACCCAGTACTTC.

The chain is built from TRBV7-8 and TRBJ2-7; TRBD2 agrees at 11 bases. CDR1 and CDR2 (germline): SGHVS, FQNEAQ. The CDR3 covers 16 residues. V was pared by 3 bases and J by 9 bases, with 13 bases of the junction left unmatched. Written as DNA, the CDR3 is TGTGCCAGCAGCTTTACACTAGCGGGAGTAGTTGAGAGGCAGTACTTC. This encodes CASSFTLAGVVERQYF.